This T cell receptor beta chain was found in a study of blood T cell repertoires in COVID-19. Study overall: There were acute and convalescent COVID-19 samples, and they came from the United States, Italy and Spain. PBMCs, B-cell-depleted T cells, or T cells were the source of the cDNA or gDNA that made up the material.

Authors' processing steps: Estimation of nucleated cell counts relied on the amplification of reference gene primers. Sequencing used immunoSEQ multiplex PCR; TCRdb keeps in-frame clones, though not all of them. V and J calls and clone size are given by that table; D and trimming were obtained from the DNA. The sample holds more than 50,000 clones, approximately 88% seen once. CDR3 length equals 14 residues. The germline gives CDR1 LGHNA, CDR2 YSLEER. J was trimmed by 1 base and V by 4 bases; bases with no gene match: 2. The receptor was isolated from a human donor in a cohort sampled during active COVID-19. The sequencing sample was made of peripheral blood. J is TRBJ2-7 and V is TRBV4-3; TRBD1 aligns across 9 bases. This chain's CDR3 is CASSPGTGSYEQYF. CDR3 DNA: TGCGCCAGCAGCCCGGGGACAGGGTCCTACGAGCAGTACTTC.